This is a list of T cell receptor beta chains from one sample in a study of cytomegalovirus exposure and HLA in healthy donors. Only in-frame clones appear in the TCRdb table, and some are missing; sequencing was by immunoSEQ multiplex PCR. The sample gives 30,000 to 50,000 clones, almost 70% of which show up once; around 4% is in the top ten. The sequenced sample was PBMCs. These receptors were collected from a man aged 40-49 years in good health and CMV-seronegative. The CDR3 runs from the conserved cysteine through the conserved F or W. D genes are given only for firm matches. A row's size may be missing; if present it is once, few, many or a size class.

j_call	clone_size	d_call	v_call	cdr3_aa	cdr3_nt
TRBJ2-7	.	TRBD2	TRBV10-2	CASGGTSVYEQYF	TGCGCCAGCGGAGGGACTAGCGTCTACGAGCAGTACTTC
TRBJ2-1	.	.	TRBV5-6	CASSRRGLYNEQFF	TGTGCCAGCAGTCGGCGGGGGCTCTACAATGAGCAGTTCTTC
TRBJ2-3	.	.	TRBV13	CASSFRGSTDTQYF	TGTGCCAGCAGCTTCCGGGGTAGCACAGATACGCAGTATTTT
TRBJ2-7	.	TRBD1	TRBV6-1	CASSHRGDEQYF	TGTGCCAGCAGCCACAGGGGCGACGAGCAGTACTTC
TRBJ1-1	.	.	TRBV27	CASSLSRQREAFF	TGTGCCAGCAGTTTATCGAGGCAGCGAGAAGCTTTCTTT
TRBJ2-5	.	.	TRBV12-1	CASSQRTGQETQYF	TGTGCCAGCAGCCAGCGGACAGGTCAAGAGACCCAGTACTTC
TRBJ2-7	few	.	TRBV19	CASSMGLNYEQYF	TGTGCCAGTAGTATGGGACTGAACTACGAGCAGTACTTC
TRBJ2-5	.	.	TRBV7-9	CASTTGGAETQYF	TGTGCCAGCACTACGGGGGGCGCAGAGACCCAGTACTTC
TRBJ1-2	.	.	TRBV11-2	CASSWEGDGYTF	TGTGCCAGCAGCTGGGAGGGGGACGGCTACACCTTC
TRBJ1-5	few	.	TRBV4-3	CASSLSSGQPQHF	TGCGCCAGCAGCCTTAGTTCCGGGCAGCCCCAGCATTTT
TRBJ2-1	.	TRBD1	TRBV4-2	CASTPSHTGVNEQFF	TGTGCCAGCACCCCATCCCATACAGGGGTCAATGAGCAGTTCTTC
TRBJ2-3	.	.	TRBV27	CASRIQGTDTQYF	TGTGCCAGCAGGATACAGGGCACAGATACGCAGTATTTT
TRBJ1-2	.	TRBD1	TRBV10-1	CASKQVTTGGYTF	TGCGCCAGCAAACAGGTGACGACAGGGGGCTACACCTTC
TRBJ2-7	.	.	TRBV7-9	CASSSRDLYSYEQYF	TGTGCCAGCAGCTCTCGAGATCTGTACTCCTACGAGCAGTACTTC
TRBJ2-7	.	.	TRBV7-8	CASSLLSGFPNEQYF	TGTGCCAGCAGCTTATTATCAGGGTTTCCCAACGAGCAGTACTTC
TRBJ1-5	.	.	TRBV10-3	CAISDSLNQPQHF	TGTGCCATCAGCGACAGCCTTAATCAGCCCCAGCATTTT
TRBJ1-4	.	TRBD1	TRBV30	CAWRDQGAREKLFF	TGTGCCTGGAGGGACCAGGGGGCGCGAGAAAAACTGTTTTTT
TRBJ2-2	.	.	TRBV28	CASSFYRNTGELFF	TGTGCCAGCAGTTTCTACAGGAACACCGGGGAGCTGTTTTTT
TRBJ2-3	.	TRBD1	TRBV29-1	CSVVTGGDTQYF	TGCAGCGTTGTTACAGGGGGAGATACGCAGTATTTT
TRBJ2-2	.	.	TRBV7-3	CASRLTANTGELFF	TGTGCCAGCAGATTGACAGCGAACACCGGGGAGCTGTTTTTT
TRBJ1-5	few	TRBD1	TRBV2	CASSEGTGGNQPQHF	TGTGCCAGCAGTGAAGGGACAGGGGGGAATCAGCCCCAGCATTTT
TRBJ2-5	.	TRBD1	TRBV5-4	CASSSPGGAETQYF	TGTGCCAGCAGCTCCCCAGGGGGCGCAGAGACCCAGTACTTC
TRBJ2-1	once	TRBD2	TRBV25-1	CASIGGGAYNEQFF	TGTGCCAGCATAGGCGGGGGGGCCTACAATGAGCAGTTCTTC
TRBJ1-1	.	.	TRBV29-1	CSAVWGNTEAFF	TGCAGCGCCGTATGGGGCAACACTGAAGCTTTCTTT
TRBJ2-7	.	TRBD1	TRBV5-1	CASSPYGQGFDEQYF	TGCGCCAGCAGCCCTTACGGACAGGGCTTCGACGAGCAGTACTTC
TRBJ1-6	.	.	TRBV30	CAWSVTGRDSPLHF	TGTGCCTGGAGTGTAACAGGGCGCGATTCACCCCTCCACTTT
TRBJ2-2	.	.	TRBV6-5	CASSYSGAPGELFF	TGTGCCAGCAGTTACTCAGGGGCCCCCGGGGAGCTGTTTTTT
TRBJ1-1	.	.	TRBV30	CAWSVTKGLTTEAFF	TGTGCCTGGAGTGTAACGAAGGGGCTGACGACTGAAGCTTTCTTT
TRBJ1-1	.	.	TRBV6-6	CASSPGQFEAFF	TGTGCCAGCAGTCCAGGACAGTTTGAAGCTTTCTTT
TRBJ2-3	few	TRBD2	TRBV4-2	CASRPAGSTDTQYF	TGTGCCAGCAGACCAGCGGGGAGCACAGATACGCAGTATTTT
TRBJ1-6	.	.	TRBV30	CAWRPPWRGSPLHF	TGTGCCTGGAGGCCCCCTTGGAGGGGTTCACCCCTCCACTTT
TRBJ2-3	.	TRBD2	TRBV10-3	CAISAIAGGTDTQYF	TGTGCCATCAGCGCGATAGCGGGGGGAACAGATACGCAGTATTTT
TRBJ2-5	.	.	TRBV2	CASRAQETQYF	TGTGCCAGCAGGGCCCAAGAGACCCAGTACTTC
TRBJ2-1	.	.	TRBV30	CAWRNPGDEQFF	TGTGCCTGGAGAAATCCAGGGGATGAGCAGTTCTTC
TRBJ2-1	.	TRBD2	TRBV9	CASSVVASGANEQFF	TGTGCCAGCAGCGTAGTGGCTAGCGGGGCCAATGAGCAGTTCTTC
TRBJ2-3	few	.	TRBV7-2	CASSPGGGLQDTQYF	TGTGCCAGCAGCCCAGGTGGGGGCCTGCAAGATACGCAGTATTTT
TRBJ2-3	.	TRBD2	TRBV6-4	CASSVEAGDRDTQYF	TGTGCCAGCAGTGTAGAAGCGGGGGATAGAGATACGCAGTATTTT
TRBJ1-2	.	.	TRBV6-5	CASSTQDYNYGYTF	TGTGCCAGCAGTACACAGGATTATAACTATGGCTACACCTTC
TRBJ2-1	.	TRBD1	TRBV6-5	CASSLDRGQSNEQFF	TGTGCCAGCAGCCTAGACAGGGGGCAATCCAATGAGCAGTTCTTC
TRBJ2-7	.	TRBD2	TRBV2	CASSGGSYEQYF	TGTGCCAGTTCGGGGGGGTCCTACGAGCAGTACTTC
TRBJ2-7	once	.	TRBV2	CASSGNRHSYEQYF	TGTGCCAGCAGTGGGAACAGGCACTCCTACGAGCAGTACTTC
TRBJ1-4	.	.	TRBV6-5	CASSPGTQKLFF	TGTGCCAGCAGTCCCGGGACTCAAAAACTGTTTTTT
TRBJ1-4	.	TRBD1	TRBV5-1	CASSYTGGEKLFF	TGCGCCAGCAGCTATACAGGGGGTGAAAAACTGTTTTTT
TRBJ2-1	.	TRBD2	TRBV5-1	CASSTGTSGGVSLMFF	TGCGCCAGCAGCACCGGGACTAGCGGGGGAGTTTCCCTCATGTTCTTC
TRBJ1-6	few	.	TRBV7-9	CASSDLVEAPLHF	TGTGCCAGCAGCGACCTGGTGGAGGCACCCCTCCACTTT
TRBJ1-6	.	TRBD1	TRBV4-2	CASSLDRVENSPLHF	TGTGCCAGCAGTCTTGACAGGGTTGAGAATTCACCCCTCCACTTT
TRBJ2-7	.	TRBD1	TRBV28	CASSLWDRGRDEQYF	TGTGCCAGCAGTTTATGGGACAGGGGGAGGGACGAGCAGTACTTC
TRBJ1-4	.	.	TRBV12-5	CASGQGTTNEKLFF	TGTGCTAGTGGTCAGGGTACAACTAATGAAAAACTGTTTTTT
TRBJ2-5	few	TRBD2	TRBV10-3	CAISNLRGGHETQYF	TGTGCCATCAGTAATTTACGGGGGGGCCATGAGACCCAGTACTTC
TRBJ2-7	.	TRBD2	TRBV2	CASSYTSGGIDEQYF	TGTGCCAGCAGCTACACTAGCGGGGGGATAGACGAGCAGTACTTC
TRBJ2-7	few	.	TRBV6-1	CASSSSRGYEQYF	TGTGCCAGCAGTTCGTCTAGGGGCTACGAGCAGTACTTC
TRBJ2-1	.	TRBD1	TRBV6-5	CASSYSSHRGNEQFF	TGTGCCAGCAGTTACTCGAGTCACAGGGGAAATGAGCAGTTCTTC
TRBJ2-4	.	TRBD2	TRBV10-3	CAISEELAGVTVDKNIQYF	TGTGCCATCAGTGAGGAGTTAGCGGGGGTGACGGTGGACAAAAACATTCAGTACTTC
TRBJ2-1	.	.	TRBV19	CASTQRGYNEQFF	TGTGCCAGTACCCAAAGGGGTTACAATGAGCAGTTCTTC
TRBJ1-1	.	TRBD1	TRBV4-1	CASSQTGAEAFF	TGCGCCAGCAGCCAAACAGGGGCTGAAGCTTTCTTT